This T cell receptor (beta chain) was sequenced for a study of T cell changes during pregnancy in multiple sclerosis. Method: immunoSEQ multiplex PCR; TCRdb's copy keeps in-frame clones and lacks some. The table lists 40,000 to 60,000 clones, around 92% of them singletons. Losses at the gene ends were 3 bases for V and 7 bases for J; bases not matched to a gene: 5. This CDR3 comprises 14 residues. Germline loops: CDR1 MNHEY, CDR2 SMNVEV (reference sequence). The receptor's source is a female donor with multiple sclerosis, enrolled in a pregnancy study. The V call is TRBV27, the J call TRBJ1-5, with TRBD1 identical over 8 bases. The sequencing used CD4+ T cells from peripheral blood mononuclear cells, collected in the third trimester of pregnancy. CDR3 region: CASSLARGRQPQHF. The DNA of the CDR3 is TGTGCCAGCAGTTTGGCCAGGGGGCGGCAGCCCCAGCATTTT.